These 15 T cell receptor beta chains were sequenced from one sample in a study of cytomegalovirus exposure and HLA in healthy donors (dated by TCRdb to about 2017). Receptors were amplified or captured by the immunoSEQ multiplex PCR assay. For the multiplex PCR, a mixture combining 60 forward primers for TCR Vbeta segments and 13 reverse primers for TCR Jbeta segments was used. TCRdb holds this immuneACCESS table with in-frame rearrangements only. Some clones are missing; in checked studies, unresolved V genes explain under half, and the rest has no known cause. The sample table shows over 85,000 clones, and 73% are seen once. Jointly, the top ten make up 3% to 4% of the sample. The sample taken for sequencing was PBMCs. All receptors derive from a man aged 35 to 55 in good health and CMV-seronegative.

This chain connects TRBV2 to TRBJ2-3; tentatively, D is TRBD1 (5 bases). V lost 6 bases and J 1 base, leaving 8 bases between the germline ends. Germline CDR1 and CDR2: SNHLY and FYNNEI. This CDR3 spans 13 amino acids. The CDR3 is CASRRGRTDTQYF. CDR3 bases: TGTGCCAGCAGAAGGGGTCGCACAGATACGCAGTATTTT.

The CDR3, as DNA: TGTGCCAGCAGTGGACAGGGTGTGTACTATGGCTACACCTTC. Its protein is CASSGQGVYYGYTF. The V and J genes are TRBV6-1 and TRBJ1-2; 7 bases align to TRBD1. CDR3 size: 14 residues. Germline CDR1 reads MNHNS; CDR2 reads SASEGT. The V segment lost 4 bases and the J segment 3 bases; nucleotides outside the gene matches: 5.

The chain is built from TRBV6-5 and TRBJ2-5, with 7 positions matching TRBD2. This CDR3 is 13 amino acids long. Germline-derived CDR1 and CDR2 are MNHEY and SVGAGI. Germline trimming cut 8 bases from V and 5 bases from J; bases unmatched to any gene: 8. In nucleotides, the CDR3 is TGTGCCAGCCACGACCCAGCGGGGGAGACCCAGTACTTC. Translation gives CASHDPAGETQYF.

The chain combines TRBV7-8 with TRBJ2-5; possible D gene TRBD2, 6 bases. Between the trimmed V and J ends, which lost 1 base and 3 bases, there was a span of 9 bases. Germline CDR1 SGHVS, CDR2 FQNEAQ. The CDR3 has 14 amino acids. CDR3 sequence (DNA): TGTGCCAGCAGCTTAGTTACGGGGGAAGAGACCCAGTACTTC. Translated: CASSLVTGEETQYF. Full variable domain (rest looked up from reference TRBV7-8 and TRBJ2-5): GAGVSQSPRYKVAKRGQDVALRCDPISGHVSLFWYQQALGQGPEFLTYFQNEAQLDKSGLPSDRFFAERPEGSVSTLKIQRTQQEDSAVYLCASSLVTGEETQYFGPGTRLLVL.

The rearrangement uses TRBV2 and TRBJ2-3, with TRBD2 as a possible D gene (6 bases). Deletions cut 6 bases from V and 11 bases from J, with 18 bases between. Per germline, CDR1 SNHLY and CDR2 FYNNEI. The CDR3 has 13 residues. The CDR3 loop is CASREIAEGGQYF. CDR3 DNA: TGTGCCAGCAGGGAAATCGCGGAGGGAGGGCAGTATTTT.

This chain links TRBV5-4 with TRBJ2-5; 11 nucleotides match TRBD2. This CDR3 is 15 amino acids long. Germline V gives CDR1 SGHNT, CDR2 YYREEE (reference sequence). Unmatched junction bases numbered 6, after V lost 5 bases and J lost 3 bases. CDR3 coding DNA: TGTGCCAGCAGGAGCCCACTAGCGGGGGAAGAGACCCAGTACTTC. Amino acid sequence: CASRSPLAGEETQYF. Looking up the rest from reference TRBV5-4 and TRBJ2-5 gives the full variable domain: ETGVTQSPTHLIKTRGQQVTLRCSSQSGHNTVSWYQQALGQGPQFIFQYYREEENGRGNFPPRFSGLQFPNYSSELNVNALELDDSALYLCASRSPLAGEETQYFGPGTRLLVL.

V is TRBV7-9 and J is TRBJ1-4; perhaps TRBD1 as D (6 bases). V gave up 5 bases and J gave up 4 bases, with 14 bases separating them. The CDR3 totals 15 residues. Germline CDR1 reads SEHNR; CDR2 reads FQNEAQ (reference sequence). CDR3 protein: CASSPNRDLNEKLFF. The CDR3 DNA reads TGTGCCAGCAGCCCCAACAGGGACCTTAATGAAAAACTGTTTTTT.

This chain links TRBV27 with TRBJ2-2, with 8 bases that match TRBD1. Germline-derived CDR1 and CDR2 are MNHEY and SMNVEV (reference sequence). V was clipped by 8 bases and J by 3 bases; unmatched bases: 5. This CDR3 spans 14 amino acids. CDR3 coding DNA: TGTGCCAGCGCTAGGGACAGGCACACCGGGGAGCTGTTTTTT. Amino acid sequence: CASARDRHTGELFF.

A few counts support this clone. V gene TRBV6-5 combines with J gene TRBJ2-4, with D perhaps matching TRBD2 (6 bases). The germline CDR1 and CDR2 sequences are MNHEY and SVGAGI. V lost 4 bases and J lost 7, with 14 bases in between. This CDR3 has 14 amino acids. The CDR3 loop reads CASSSAGAGNIQYF. The CDR3, as DNA: TGTGCCAGCAGTTCCGCCGGGGCGGGGAACATTCAGTACTTC.

This clone was found once. The chain is built from TRBV5-6 and TRBJ1-3, with unresolved D. V shed 0 bases and J shed 5 bases, with 9 bases lying between them. Germline loops: CDR1 SGHDT, CDR2 YYEEEE. This CDR3 contains 14 residues. CDR3 loop: CASSLVNSRNTIYF. The CDR3 bases are TGTGCCAGCAGCTTGGTTAACAGCAGAAACACCATATATTTT.

The chain carries TRBV6-1 and TRBJ2-3, with TRBD2 matching over 8 bases. The CDR3 sequence is 18 residues long. Germline CDR1 is MNHNS and CDR2 is SASEGT. Germline trimming cut 0 bases from V and 1 base from J; bases unmatched to any gene: 9. CDR3 sequence: CASSEAKGGGPGTDTQYF. The CDR3, as DNA: TGTGCCAGCAGTGAAGCAAAGGGCGGGGGGCCGGGCACAGATACGCAGTATTTT.

CDR3 region: CASSRILEKLFF. As DNA, the CDR3 is TGTGCCAGCAGTAGAATTTTGGAAAAACTGTTTTTT. The rearrangement joins TRBV5-6 to TRBJ1-4; D is undetermined. Trimming removed 5 bases at V and 8 bases at J, with 10 bases between. CDR3 size: 12 residues. Germline values: CDR1 SGHDT, CDR2 YYEEEE.

The gene calls are TRBV5-4 and TRBJ2-7, with 8 bases matching TRBD1. CDR1 is SGHNT and CDR2 is YYREEE in the germline V gene (reference sequence). J was trimmed by 0 bases and V by 7 bases; bases with no gene match: 9. There are 15 residues in the CDR3. CDR3 in amino acids: CASSKPDRVSYEQYF. The CDR3 DNA reads as TGTGCCAGCTCGAAACCGGACAGGGTCTCCTACGAGCAGTACTTC.

This clone was seen only a few times. Other DNA variants within this sample encode the same CDR3. The rearrangement links TRBV6-5 to TRBJ1-1; D is possibly TRBD1 (6 bases). Germline V lookup: CDR1 MNHEY, CDR2 SVGAGI. Deletions cut 6 bases from V and 9 bases from J, with 14 bases between. This CDR3 comprises 12 residues. CDR3 coding DNA: TGTGCCAGCAGACCCGGAACAGGGAAAGCTTTCTTT. This encodes CASRPGTGKAFF.

The chain has TRBV6-5 and TRBJ1-2; D is perhaps TRBD1 (5 bases). Germline V gene data show CDR1 as MNHEY and CDR2 as SVGAGI. CDR3 length equals 12 residues. V shed 4 bases and J shed 9 bases, with 12 bases lying between them. The CDR3, as DNA: TGTGCCAGCAGTTTCCGGGGCGGGAGCTACACCTTC. It encodes CASSFRGGSYTF.